The TCR beta chain under discussion was sequenced for a study of shared clonotypes between healthy human individuals. At a deep level, the assay was run. Here immunoSEQ multiplex PCR was the method, and the copy in TCRdb shows in-frame clones only, minus some. The table shows 1,500,000 or so clones, with approximately 97% occurring only once. Germline V gene lookup returns CDR1 WNHNN and CDR2 SYGVQD (reference sequence). The V end lost 5 bases, the J end lost 7 bases, and 14 bases lay between the germline ends. The CDR3 length is 13 residues. This TCR came from a man aged 30 to 39 in good health. What was sequenced was naive CD4+ T cells sorted from blood. Subset denoted: CD45RA+ positively selected. The rearrangement uses TRBV10-1 and TRBJ1-2; D is perhaps TRBD1 (5 bases). The DNA of the CDR3 is TGCGCCAGCAGTCGGGACCCGGTCGGTGGCTACACCTTC. It encodes CASSRDPVGGYTF.